Listed here are 11 T cell receptor beta chains from one sample, sequenced in a study of T-cell reconstitution after alpha-beta-depleted transplantation in children. The TCRbeta library was prepared with unique molecular identifiers. TCRdb reanalysed the PCR reads using MiXCR and keeps one entry per CDR3 protein. This sample has a few hundred thousand distinct CDR3 sequences, with 25% to 30% found just once. Here the sequenced sample was PBMCs, taken before TCRalphabeta/CD19-depleted stem cell transplant. The receptors come from a boy in the first two years of life with Wiskott-Aldrich syndrome, due to receive a stem cell transplant.

J is TRBJ1-3 and V is TRBV27; 7 bases align to TRBD1. V lost 6 bases and J lost 0; bases outside the gene matches: 8. This CDR3 is 16 amino acids long. Germline CDR1 is MNHEY and CDR2 is SMNVEV (reference sequence). The CDR3 loop reads CASSPTGLSSGNTIYF. The CDR3 DNA sequence: TGTGCCAGCAGCCCGACAGGGTTGAGCTCTGGAAACACCATATATTTT.

The table lists this clonotype with a few counts. This rearrangement joins TRBV5-1 to TRBJ2-3; 7 positions agree with TRBD2. The V segment lost 5 bases and the J segment 0 bases; nucleotides outside the gene matches: 9. The CDR3 is 16 amino acids. Germline V gene lookup returns CDR1 SGHRS and CDR2 YFSETQ. CDR3: CASSTSGLPSTDTQYF. The CDR3 DNA reads as TGCGCCAGCAGTACATCGGGACTACCTAGCACAGATACGCAGTATTTT.

This clonotype has just a few counts. The rearrangement links TRBV24-1 to TRBJ2-3, with D perhaps matching TRBD2 (5 bases). Germline loops: CDR1 KGHDR, CDR2 SFDVKD. The CDR3 is 16 residues long. V was pared by 4 bases and J by 2 bases, with 15 bases between. The CDR3 nucleotides read TGTGCCACCAGTGACCGCCATTCGGGGATCACAGATACGCAGTATTTT. This codes for CATSDRHSGITDTQYF.

This chain joins TRBV27 and TRBJ2-1; D gene unclear. Per the germline V gene, CDR1 is MNHEY and CDR2 is SMNVEV (reference sequence). The length of the CDR3 is 14 residues. V lost 3 bases to trimming and J lost 1 base, with 7 bases between them. The CDR3 sequence: CASSFFRSYNEQFF. The CDR3 DNA sequence: TGTGCCAGCAGTTTTTTTAGGTCCTACAATGAGCAGTTCTTC.

This clonotype was picked up a small number of times. The chain is built from TRBV10-3 and TRBJ2-7; 8 bases map to TRBD2. This CDR3 is built from 13 residues. The junction had 12 bases not matched to a gene; V was cut back by 8 bases and J by 9 bases. CDR1 is ENHRY, CDR2 SYGVKD, per germline. This chain's CDR3 is CAIGPAGDSGQYF. Here the CDR3 DNA reads TGTGCCATCGGGCCAGCGGGAGATAGTGGGCAGTACTTC.

The chain links TRBV30 to TRBJ2-2; 10 nucleotides align to TRBD1. J gave up 5 bases and V 1 base, and 1 base lay outside the gene matches. The CDR3 spans 14 residues. Looked up from germline, CDR1 is GTSNPN and CDR2 is SVGIG (reference sequence). Here the CDR3 DNA reads TGTGCCTGGAGTGGACAGGGGGCGACCGGGGAGCTGTTTTTT. This codes for CAWSGQGATGELFF.

The rearrangement joins TRBV3-1 to TRBJ2-2, with no clear D. Germline assignment: CDR1 LGHDT and CDR2 YNNKEL (reference sequence). The CDR3 length is 13 residues. The V end was cut by 2 bases, the J end by 5 bases, with 6 bases between. The CDR3 DNA reads TGTGCCAGCAGCCAAACTTTTACCGGGGAGCTGTTTTTT. It specifies CASSQTFTGELFF.

This rearrangement joins TRBV5-1 to TRBJ2-3; D is undetermined. Deletions cut 0 bases from V and 1 base from J, with 12 bases between. CDR1 is SGHRS, CDR2 YFSETQ, per germline. The CDR3 length is 16 residues. The CDR3: CASSLAGVLGTDTQYF. The CDR3 DNA sequence: TGCGCCAGCAGCTTGGCTGGGGTATTGGGCACAGATACGCAGTATTTT.

The genes are TRBV4-1 and TRBJ1-3, with a weak D call TRBD1 (6 bases). This CDR3 contains 18 residues. Trimming removed 1 base from V and 0 bases from J, with 16 bases in between. Germline loops: CDR1 MGHRA, CDR2 YSYEKL. The CDR3: CASSQAPTGLGSGNTIYF. CDR3 DNA sequence: TGCGCCAGCAGCCAAGCTCCGACAGGTTTGGGCTCTGGAAACACCATATATTTT.

This clonotype came up many times. This chain joins TRBV6-5 and TRBJ2-1; TRBD1 agrees at 8 bases. CDR1 is MNHEY and CDR2 is SVGAGI in the germline V gene. This CDR3 has 13 residues. The V and J ends lost 2 bases and 9 bases, in that order; junction bases with no gene match: 3. CDR3 residues: CASSYPQGAEQFF. DNA of the CDR3: TGTGCCAGCAGTTACCCCCAGGGGGCTGAGCAGTTCTTC.

There are a few counts of this clonotype. This sequence joins TRBV4-1 and TRBJ2-3; TRBD2 matches 12 bases. This CDR3 is built from 19 residues. Germline assignment: CDR1 MGHRA and CDR2 YSYEKL. With V trimmed by 1 base and J by 4 bases, 12 bases remained unmatched. CDR3 in amino acids: CASSQVKRLAGDGADTQYF. The CDR3 DNA reads TGCGCCAGCAGCCAAGTTAAGAGACTAGCGGGAGATGGGGCAGATACGCAGTATTTT.